The 10 T cell receptor beta chains given below trace back to one sample, sequenced in a study of PD-1 blockade in classical Hodgkin lymphoma. The data were produced by immunoSEQ multiplex PCR, yet TCRdb's version contains in-frame clones alone and is incomplete. The sample shows approximately 12,000 clones, 65% to 85% of them seen only once. Each patient experienced a relapse that followed autologous stem cell transplantation, and brentuximab vedotin exposure varied. Sequenced material: peripheral blood mononuclear cells (PBMCs), taken at baseline. Receptor source: a human donor with classical Hodgkin lymphoma.

The V gene is TRBV19, the J gene TRBJ1-5, with D hard to call. Germline CDR1 LNHDA, CDR2 SQIVND (reference sequence). Trimming shortened V by 3 bases and J by 3 bases, and 6 bases separated the two germline ends. The CDR3 has 13 amino acids. CDR3 protein: CASSIADNQPQHF. In DNA form, the CDR3 reads TGTGCCAGTAGTATCGCGGACAATCAGCCCCAGCATTTT. The whole variable domain, filled in from reference TRBV19 and TRBJ1-5, reads DGGITQSPKYLFRKEGQNVTLSCEQNLNHDAMYWYRQDPGQGLRLIYYSQIVNDFQKGDIAEGYSVSREKKESFPLTVTSAQKNPTAFYLCASSIADNQPQHFGDGTRLSIL.

As regards this clone: Germline and junction disagree at one end, which may indicate a read error. The CDR3 nucleotides read TGTGCCAGCTCACCAACTACCGGGACGGCGACCGAGAAATTC. Its translation is CASSPTTGTATEKF. This chain connects TRBV18 to TRBJ2-7; D could derive from TRBD1 or TRBD2 (5 bases each). Germline CDR1 is KGHSH and CDR2 is LQKENI. This CDR3 region has 14 residues.

The chain combines TRBV28 with TRBJ2-6; D might be TRBD1 (6 bases). This CDR3 region has 17 residues. Germline CDR1 MDHEN, CDR2 SYDVKM. Trimming removed 5 bases from V and 4 bases from J, with 18 bases in between. CDR3 amino acids: CASSTAPGQYGANVLTF. Written as DNA, the CDR3 is TGTGCCAGCAGTACCGCCCCAGGACAGTACGGGGCCAACGTCCTGACTTTC.

The genes are TRBV7-9 and TRBJ2-3; no definite D call. Trimming took 5 bases from V and 1 from J, leaving 10 bases between them. The CDR3 is made up of 14 amino acids. In germline, CDR1 is SEHNR, CDR2 FQNEAQ (reference sequence). The CDR3 bases are TGTGCCAGCAGCCCACGGGTTGGCACAGATACGCAGTATTTT. Translating gives CASSPRVGTDTQYF.

V and J are TRBV4-3 and TRBJ2-1; D is uncertain. Per the germline V gene, CDR1 is LGHNA and CDR2 is YSLEER. CDR3 length: 15 amino acids. Trimming shortened V by 2 bases and J by 6 bases, and 14 bases separated the two germline ends. CDR3 residues: CASSQSNGAFNEQFF. The CDR3, as DNA: TGCGCCAGCAGCCAATCCAACGGAGCGTTCAATGAGCAGTTCTTC.

This clone has a handful of counts. The chain couples TRBV30 to TRBJ2-3; no firm D call. Germline lookup yields CDR1 GTSNPN and CDR2 SVGIG (reference sequence). The CDR3 totals 15 residues. Trimming took off 0 bases at V and 0 bases at J, with 10 bases between the two ends. The CDR3 is CAWSVDRRSTDTQYF. The CDR3 DNA is TGTGCCTGGAGTGTAGACCGGCGGAGCACAGATACGCAGTATTTT.

V and J are TRBV19 and TRBJ1-2, with 7 nucleotides matching TRBD1. V was clipped by 5 bases and J by 4 bases; unmatched bases: 10. The germline V gene has CDR1 LNHDA and CDR2 SQIVND (reference sequence). This CDR3 spans 15 amino acids. CDR3 in DNA: TGTGCCAGTAGTCCCCGTGGAGGGGGCGGCTATGGCTACACCTTC. Amino acids: CASSPRGGGGYGYTF. Full variable domain (missing parts from reference TRBV19 and TRBJ1-2): DGGITQSPKYLFRKEGQNVTLSCEQNLNHDAMYWYRQDPGQGLRLIYYSQIVNDFQKGDIAEGYSVSREKKESFPLTVTSAQKNPTAFYLCASSPRGGGGYGYTFGSGTRLTVV.

The chain joins TRBV13 to TRBJ1-4, with 7 bases aligning to TRBD1. V shed 0 bases, J shed 3 bases, and the junction held 1 base outside the gene matches. The CDR3 runs 15 residues. The germline CDR1 and CDR2 sequences are PRHDT and FYEKMQ (reference sequence). CDR3 region: CASSLGQGANEKLFF. CDR3 in DNA: TGTGCCAGCAGCTTAGGTCAGGGGGCTAATGAAAAACTGTTTTTT.

This rearrangement joins TRBV11-2 to TRBJ2-5; no clear D gene. This CDR3 has 11 residues. V lost 4 bases, J lost 5 bases, and 5 bases lay in between. Germline CDR1 and CDR2: SGHAT and FQNNGV. The CDR3 region is CASSSWETQYF. CDR3 sequence (DNA): TGTGCCAGCAGCTCATGGGAGACCCAGTACTTC.

The chain recombines TRBV11-2 with TRBJ2-1, with 9 nucleotides matching TRBD2. This CDR3 has 15 residues. The V gene end was trimmed by 1 base and the J gene end by 4 bases; junction bases not matched to a gene: 2. Germline CDR1 SGHAT, CDR2 FQNNGV. DNA for the CDR3: TGTGCCAGCAGCTTAGGGCGGGAGGGATACAATGAGCAGTTCTTC. Its protein product is CASSLGREGYNEQFF.